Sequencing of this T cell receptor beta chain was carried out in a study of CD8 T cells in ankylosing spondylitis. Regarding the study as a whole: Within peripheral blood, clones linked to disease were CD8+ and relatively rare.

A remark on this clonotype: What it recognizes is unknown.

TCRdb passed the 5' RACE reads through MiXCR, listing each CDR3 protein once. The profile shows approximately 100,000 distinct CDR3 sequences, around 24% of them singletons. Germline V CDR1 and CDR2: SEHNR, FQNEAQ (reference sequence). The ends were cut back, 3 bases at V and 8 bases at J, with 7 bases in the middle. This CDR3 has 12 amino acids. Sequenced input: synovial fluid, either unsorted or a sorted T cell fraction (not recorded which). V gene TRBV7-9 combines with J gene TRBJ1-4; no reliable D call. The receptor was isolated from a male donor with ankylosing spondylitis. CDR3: CASSFDSEKLFF. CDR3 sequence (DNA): TGTGCCAGCAGCTTCGATAGCGAAAAACTGTTTTTT. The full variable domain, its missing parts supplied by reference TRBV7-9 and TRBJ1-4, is DTGVSQNPRHKITKRGQNVTFRCDPISEHNRLYWYRQTLGQGPEFLTYFQNEAQLEKSRLLSDRFSAERPKGSFSTLEIQRTEQGDSAMYLCASSFDSEKLFFGSGTQLSVL.